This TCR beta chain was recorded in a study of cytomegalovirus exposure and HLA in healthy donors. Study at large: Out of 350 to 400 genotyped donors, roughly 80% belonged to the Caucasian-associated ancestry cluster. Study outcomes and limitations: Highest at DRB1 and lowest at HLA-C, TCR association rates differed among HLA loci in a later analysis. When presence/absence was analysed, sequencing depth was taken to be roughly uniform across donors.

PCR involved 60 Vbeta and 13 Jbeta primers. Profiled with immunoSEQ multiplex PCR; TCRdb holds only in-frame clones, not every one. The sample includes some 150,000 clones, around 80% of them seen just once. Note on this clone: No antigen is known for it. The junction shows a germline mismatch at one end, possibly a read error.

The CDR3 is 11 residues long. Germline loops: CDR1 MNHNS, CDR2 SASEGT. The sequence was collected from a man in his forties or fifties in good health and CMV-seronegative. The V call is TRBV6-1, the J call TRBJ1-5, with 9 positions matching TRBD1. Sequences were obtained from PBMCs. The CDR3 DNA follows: TGTGCCAGCAGTAACAGGGGGCCCGAGCATTTT. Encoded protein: CASSNRGPEHF.